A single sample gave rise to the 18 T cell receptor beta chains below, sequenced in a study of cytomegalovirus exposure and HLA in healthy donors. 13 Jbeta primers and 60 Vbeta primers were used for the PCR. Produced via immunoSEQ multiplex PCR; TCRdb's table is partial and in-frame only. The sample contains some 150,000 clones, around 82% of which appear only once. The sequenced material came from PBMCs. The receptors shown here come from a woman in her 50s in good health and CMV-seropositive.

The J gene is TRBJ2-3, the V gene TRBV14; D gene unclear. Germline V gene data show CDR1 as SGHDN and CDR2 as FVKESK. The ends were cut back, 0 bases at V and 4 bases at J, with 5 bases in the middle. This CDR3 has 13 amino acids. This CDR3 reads CASSQDRADTQYF. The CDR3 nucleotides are TGTGCCAGCAGCCAAGATCGGGCAGATACGCAGTATTTT.

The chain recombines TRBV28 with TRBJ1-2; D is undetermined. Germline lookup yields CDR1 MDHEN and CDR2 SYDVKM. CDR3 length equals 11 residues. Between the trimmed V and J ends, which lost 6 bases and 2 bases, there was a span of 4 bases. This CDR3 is CASRQNYGYTF. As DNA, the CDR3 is TGTGCCAGCAGACAGAACTATGGCTACACCTTC.

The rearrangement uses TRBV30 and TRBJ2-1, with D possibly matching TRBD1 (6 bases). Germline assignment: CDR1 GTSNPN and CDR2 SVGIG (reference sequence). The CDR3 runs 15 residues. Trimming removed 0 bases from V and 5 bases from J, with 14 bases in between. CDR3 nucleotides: TGTGCCTGGAGTGTAGGGGGTCCAGTAGACAATGAGCAGTTCTTC. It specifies CAWSVGGPVDNEQFF. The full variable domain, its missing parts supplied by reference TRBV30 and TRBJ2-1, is SQTIHQWPATLVQPVGSPLSLECTVEGTSNPNLYWYRQAAGRGLQLLFYSVGIGQISSEVPQNLSASRPQDRQFILSSKKLLLSDSGFYLCAWSVGGPVDNEQFFGPGTRLTVL.

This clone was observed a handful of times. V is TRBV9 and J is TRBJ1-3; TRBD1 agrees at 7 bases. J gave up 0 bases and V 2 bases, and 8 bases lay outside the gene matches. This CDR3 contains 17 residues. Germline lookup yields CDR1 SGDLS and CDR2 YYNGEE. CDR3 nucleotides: TGTGCCAGCAGCGTCCGTGCGGGGACAGCCTCTGGAAACACCATATATTTT. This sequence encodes CASSVRAGTASGNTIYF.

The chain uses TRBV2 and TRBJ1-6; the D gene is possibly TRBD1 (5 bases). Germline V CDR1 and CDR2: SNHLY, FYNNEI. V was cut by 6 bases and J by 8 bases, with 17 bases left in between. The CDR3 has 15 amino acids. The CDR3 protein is CASSPSPGSYSPLHF. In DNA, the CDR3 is TGTGCCAGCAGCCCTTCCCCAGGGTCATATTCACCCCTCCACTTT.

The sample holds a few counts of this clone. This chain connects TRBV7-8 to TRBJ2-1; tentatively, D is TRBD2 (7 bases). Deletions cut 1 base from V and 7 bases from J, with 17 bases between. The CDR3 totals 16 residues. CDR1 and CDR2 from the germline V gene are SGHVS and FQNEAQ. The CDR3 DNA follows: TGTGCCAGCAGCTTAGGCTGGGGGGGGGCTGAGAATGAGCAGTTCTTC. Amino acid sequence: CASSLGWGGAENEQFF.

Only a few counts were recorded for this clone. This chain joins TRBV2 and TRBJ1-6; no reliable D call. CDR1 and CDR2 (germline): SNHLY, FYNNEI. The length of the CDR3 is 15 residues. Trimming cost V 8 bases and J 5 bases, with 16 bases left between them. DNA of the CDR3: TGTGCCAGCTGCCCTGGTAGAGTGAATAATTCACCCCTCCACTTT. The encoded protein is CASCPGRVNNSPLHF.

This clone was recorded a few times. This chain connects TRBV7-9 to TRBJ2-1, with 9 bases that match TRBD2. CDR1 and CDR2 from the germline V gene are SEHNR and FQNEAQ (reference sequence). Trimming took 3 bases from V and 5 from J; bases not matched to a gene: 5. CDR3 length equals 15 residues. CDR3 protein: CASSFLSGGHNEQFF. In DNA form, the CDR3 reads TGTGCCAGCAGCTTTCTTAGCGGGGGTCACAATGAGCAGTTCTTC.

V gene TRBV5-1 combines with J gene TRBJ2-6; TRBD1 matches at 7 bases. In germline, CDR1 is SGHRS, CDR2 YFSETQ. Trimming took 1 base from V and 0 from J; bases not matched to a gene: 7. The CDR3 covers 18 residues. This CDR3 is CASSLTGTANSGANVLTF. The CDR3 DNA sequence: TGCGCCAGCAGCTTGACGGGGACAGCCAACTCTGGGGCCAACGTCCTGACTTTC. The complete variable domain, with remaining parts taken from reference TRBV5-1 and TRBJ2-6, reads KAGVTQTPRYLIKTRGQQVTLSCSPISGHRSVSWYQQTPGQGLQFLFEYFSETQRNKGNFPGRFSGRQFSNSRSEMNVSTLELGDSALYLCASSLTGTANSGANVLTFGAGSRLTVL.

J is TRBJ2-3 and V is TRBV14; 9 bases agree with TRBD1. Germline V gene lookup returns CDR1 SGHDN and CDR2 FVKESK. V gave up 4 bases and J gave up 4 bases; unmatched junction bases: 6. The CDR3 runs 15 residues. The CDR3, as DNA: TGTGCCAGCAGCCGAGGGACAGGGTGGGCAGATACGCAGTATTTT. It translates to CASSRGTGWADTQYF.

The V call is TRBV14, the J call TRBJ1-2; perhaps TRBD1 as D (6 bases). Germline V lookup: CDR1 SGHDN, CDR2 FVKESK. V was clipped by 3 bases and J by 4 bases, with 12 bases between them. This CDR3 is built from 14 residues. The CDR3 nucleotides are TGTGCCAGCAGCCAGTCCCGGGACACCTATGGCTACACCTTC. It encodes CASSQSRDTYGYTF.

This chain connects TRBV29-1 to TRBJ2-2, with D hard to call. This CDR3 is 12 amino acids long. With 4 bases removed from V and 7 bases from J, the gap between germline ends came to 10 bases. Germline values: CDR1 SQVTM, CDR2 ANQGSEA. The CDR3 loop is CSVAPESGELFF. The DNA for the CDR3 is TGCAGCGTTGCCCCCGAGAGCGGGGAGCTGTTTTTT.

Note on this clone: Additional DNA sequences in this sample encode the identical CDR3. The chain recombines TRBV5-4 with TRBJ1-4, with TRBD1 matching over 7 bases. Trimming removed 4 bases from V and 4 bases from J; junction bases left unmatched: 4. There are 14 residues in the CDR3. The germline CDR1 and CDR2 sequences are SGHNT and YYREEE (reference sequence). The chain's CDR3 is CASSLGQSNEKLFF. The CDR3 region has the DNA TGTGCCAGCAGCCTGGGACAGAGTAATGAAAAACTGTTTTTT.

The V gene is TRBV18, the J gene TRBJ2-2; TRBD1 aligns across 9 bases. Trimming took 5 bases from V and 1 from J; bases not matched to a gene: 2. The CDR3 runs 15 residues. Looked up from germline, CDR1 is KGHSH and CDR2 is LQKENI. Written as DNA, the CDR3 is TGTGCCAGCTCAACGGGACAGGGGAACACCGGGGAGCTGTTTTTT. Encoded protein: CASSTGQGNTGELFF.

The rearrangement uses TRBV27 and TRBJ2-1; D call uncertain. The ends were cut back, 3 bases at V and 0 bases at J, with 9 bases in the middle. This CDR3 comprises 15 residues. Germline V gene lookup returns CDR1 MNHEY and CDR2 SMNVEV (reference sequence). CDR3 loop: CASSFVPGSYNEQFF. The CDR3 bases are TGTGCCAGCAGTTTTGTTCCAGGCTCCTACAATGAGCAGTTCTTC.

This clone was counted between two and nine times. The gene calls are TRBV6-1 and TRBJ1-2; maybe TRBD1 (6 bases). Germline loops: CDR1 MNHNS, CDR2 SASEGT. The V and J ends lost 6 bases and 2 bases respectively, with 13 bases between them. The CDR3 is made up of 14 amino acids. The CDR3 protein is CASSHGGRNYGYTF. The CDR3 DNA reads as TGTGCCAGCAGCCACGGGGGGCGGAACTATGGCTACACCTTC.

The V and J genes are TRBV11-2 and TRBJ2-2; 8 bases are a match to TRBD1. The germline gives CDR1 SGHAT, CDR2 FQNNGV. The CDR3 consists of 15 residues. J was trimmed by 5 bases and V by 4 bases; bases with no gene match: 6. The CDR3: CASSSRTGMTGELFF. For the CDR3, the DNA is TGTGCCAGCAGCTCAAGGACAGGGATGACCGGGGAGCTGTTTTTT.

As DNA, the CDR3 is TGTGCCAGCAGTGAAGCGTCGGCCGGGGAGCTGTTTTTT. Translation gives CASSEASAGELFF. The chain joins TRBV2 to TRBJ2-2; D is uncertain. The CDR3 spans 13 residues. Germline CDR1 reads SNHLY; CDR2 reads FYNNEI. V lost 0 bases and J 6 bases, leaving 5 bases between the germline ends.